The following is a T cell receptor beta chain sequence with its context. Methods used by the authors: Estimated nucleated cell counts came from reference gene primer amplification. Profiling relied on immunoSEQ multiplex PCR, and the TCRdb table lists in-frame clones only, not all of them. The DNA gave D and trimming, while V, J and clone size come from that table. The table shows about 100,000 clones, with approximately 89% occurring only once. The sample is drawn from a study of blood T cell repertoires in COVID-19. Study-level background: Sites in the United States, Italy and Spain provided acute and convalescent COVID-19 samples. Sample material is recorded as cDNA or gDNA derived from T cells, B-cell-depleted T cells, or PBMCs.

V lost 5 bases to trimming and J lost 9 bases, with 8 bases between them. Germline V lookup: CDR1 SGHTA, CDR2 FQGNSA. The CDR3 spans 11 residues. The specimen sequenced was peripheral blood. The sequence was collected from a man aged 60 to 69 with acute or convalescent COVID-19. The chain links TRBV7-2 to TRBJ2-1; D not certain. CDR3 in amino acids: CASSPLVEQFF. DNA of the CDR3: TGTGCCAGCAGCCCATTAGTTGAGCAGTTCTTC.